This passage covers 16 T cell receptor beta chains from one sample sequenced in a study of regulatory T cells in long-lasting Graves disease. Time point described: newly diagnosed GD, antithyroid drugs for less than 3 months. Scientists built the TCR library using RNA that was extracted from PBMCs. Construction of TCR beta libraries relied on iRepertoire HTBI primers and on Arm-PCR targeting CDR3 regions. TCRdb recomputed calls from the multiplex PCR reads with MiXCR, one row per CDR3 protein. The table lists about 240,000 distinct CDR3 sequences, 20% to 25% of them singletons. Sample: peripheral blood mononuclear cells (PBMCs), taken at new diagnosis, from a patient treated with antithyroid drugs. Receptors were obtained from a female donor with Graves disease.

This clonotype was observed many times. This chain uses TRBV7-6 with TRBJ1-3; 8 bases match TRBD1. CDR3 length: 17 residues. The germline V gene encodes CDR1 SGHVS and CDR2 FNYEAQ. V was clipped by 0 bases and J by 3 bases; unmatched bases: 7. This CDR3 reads CASSLALGRGHGNTIYF. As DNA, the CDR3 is TGTGCCAGCAGCTTAGCCCTCGGCAGGGGGCATGGAAACACCATATATTTT.

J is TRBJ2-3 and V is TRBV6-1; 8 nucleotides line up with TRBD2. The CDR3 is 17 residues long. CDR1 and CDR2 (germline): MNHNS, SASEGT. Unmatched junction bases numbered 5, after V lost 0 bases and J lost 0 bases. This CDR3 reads CASSEAVRGGSTDTQYF. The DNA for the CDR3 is TGTGCCAGCAGTGAAGCCGTACGGGGGGGAAGCACAGATACGCAGTATTTT.

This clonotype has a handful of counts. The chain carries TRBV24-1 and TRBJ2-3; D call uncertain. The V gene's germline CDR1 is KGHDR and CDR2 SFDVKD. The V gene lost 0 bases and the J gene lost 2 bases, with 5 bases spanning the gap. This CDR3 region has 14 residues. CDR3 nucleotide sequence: TGTGCCACCAGTGATTTGCATAACACAGATACGCAGTATTTT. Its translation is CATSDLHNTDTQYF.

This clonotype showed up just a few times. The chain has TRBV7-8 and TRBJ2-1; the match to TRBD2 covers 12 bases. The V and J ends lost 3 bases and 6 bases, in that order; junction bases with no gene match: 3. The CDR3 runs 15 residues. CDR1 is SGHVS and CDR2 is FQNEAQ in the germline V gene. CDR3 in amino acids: CASSFVLAGGNEQFF. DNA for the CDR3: TGTGCCAGCAGCTTCGTACTAGCGGGAGGCAATGAGCAGTTCTTC.

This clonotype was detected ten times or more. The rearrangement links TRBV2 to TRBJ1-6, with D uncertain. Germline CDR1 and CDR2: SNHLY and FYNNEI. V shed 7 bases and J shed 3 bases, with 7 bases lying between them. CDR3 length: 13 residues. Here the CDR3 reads CASMTDYNSPLHF. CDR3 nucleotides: TGTGCCAGCATGACGGACTATAATTCACCCCTCCACTTT.

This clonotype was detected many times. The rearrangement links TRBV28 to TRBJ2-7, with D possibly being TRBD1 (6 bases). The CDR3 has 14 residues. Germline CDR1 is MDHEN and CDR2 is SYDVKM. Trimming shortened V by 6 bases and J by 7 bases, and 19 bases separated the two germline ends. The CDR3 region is CASRGEGVVREQYF. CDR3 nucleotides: TGTGCCAGCAGGGGTGAGGGGGTCGTTCGGGAGCAGTACTTC.

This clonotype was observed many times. Here the CDR3 reads CASSYRGPPLHF. DNA of the CDR3: TGTGCCAGCAGTTACCGGGGGCCACCCCTCCACTTT. The chain employs TRBV6-9 and TRBJ1-6, with a possible D match to TRBD1 (6 bases). Per the germline V gene, CDR1 is MNHGY and CDR2 is SVAAGI. The CDR3 contains 12 residues. Deletions cut 3 bases from V and 11 bases from J, with 8 bases between.

DNA of the CDR3: TGTGCCAGCAGGAGGGGTTCACGCGAGCAGTACTTC. This translates into CASRRGSREQYF. The chain couples TRBV2 to TRBJ2-7, with D perhaps TRBD1 or TRBD2 (5 bases each). Trimming took 6 bases from V and 6 from J, leaving 12 bases between them. The CDR3 runs 12 residues. CDR1 and CDR2 (germline): SNHLY, FYNNEI.

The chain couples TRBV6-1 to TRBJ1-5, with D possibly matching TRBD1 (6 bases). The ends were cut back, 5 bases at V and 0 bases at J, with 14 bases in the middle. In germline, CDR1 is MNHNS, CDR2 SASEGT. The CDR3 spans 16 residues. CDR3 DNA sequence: TGTGCCAGCAGTATGTTAGGGACACATAGCAATCAGCCCCAGCATTTT. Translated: CASSMLGTHSNQPQHF.

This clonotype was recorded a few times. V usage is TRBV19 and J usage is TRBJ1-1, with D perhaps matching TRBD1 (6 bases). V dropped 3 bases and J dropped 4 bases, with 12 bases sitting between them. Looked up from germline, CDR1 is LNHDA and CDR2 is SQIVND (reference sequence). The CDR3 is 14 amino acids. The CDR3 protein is CASSMGARGTEAFF. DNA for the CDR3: TGTGCCAGTAGTATGGGGGCTCGCGGCACTGAAGCTTTCTTT.

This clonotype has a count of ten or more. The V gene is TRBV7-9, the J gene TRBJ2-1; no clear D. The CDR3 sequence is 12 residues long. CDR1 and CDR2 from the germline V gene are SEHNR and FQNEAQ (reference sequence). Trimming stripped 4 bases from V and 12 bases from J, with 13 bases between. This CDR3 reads CASSSTRTGQFF. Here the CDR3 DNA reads TGTGCCAGCAGCTCAACAAGGACGGGGCAGTTCTTC. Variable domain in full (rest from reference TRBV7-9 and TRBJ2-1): DTGVSQNPRHKITKRGQNVTFRCDPISEHNRLYWYRQTLGQGPEFLTYFQNEAQLEKSRLLSDRFSAERPKGSFSTLEIQRTEQGDSAMYLCASSSTRTGQFFGPGTRLTVL.

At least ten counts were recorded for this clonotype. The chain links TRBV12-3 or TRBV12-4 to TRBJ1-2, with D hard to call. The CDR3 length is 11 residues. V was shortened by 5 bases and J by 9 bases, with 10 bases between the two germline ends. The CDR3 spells CASSMGESYTF. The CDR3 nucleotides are TGTGCCAGCAGTATGGGTGAAAGCTACACCTTC.

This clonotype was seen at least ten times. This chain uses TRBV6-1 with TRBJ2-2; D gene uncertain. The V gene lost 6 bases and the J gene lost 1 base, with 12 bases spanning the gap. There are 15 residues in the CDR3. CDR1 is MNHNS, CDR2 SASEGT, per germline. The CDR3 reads CASRKMGENTGELFF. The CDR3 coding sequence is TGTGCCAGCAGAAAAATGGGCGAGAACACCGGGGAGCTGTTTTTT.

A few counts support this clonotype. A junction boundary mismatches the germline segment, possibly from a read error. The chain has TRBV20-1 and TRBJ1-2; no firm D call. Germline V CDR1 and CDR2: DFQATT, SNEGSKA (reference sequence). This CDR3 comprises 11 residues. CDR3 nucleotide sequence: TGCAGTGCTAGAGAAGGTCTTGGCCACACCTTC. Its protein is CSAREGLGHTF.

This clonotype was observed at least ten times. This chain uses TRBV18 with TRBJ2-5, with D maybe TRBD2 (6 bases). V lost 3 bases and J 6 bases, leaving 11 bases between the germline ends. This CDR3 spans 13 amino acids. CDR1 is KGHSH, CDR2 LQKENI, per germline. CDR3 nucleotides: TGTGCCAGCTCACCCTCCGGGAGTCAGACCCAGTACTTC. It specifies CASSPSGSQTQYF.

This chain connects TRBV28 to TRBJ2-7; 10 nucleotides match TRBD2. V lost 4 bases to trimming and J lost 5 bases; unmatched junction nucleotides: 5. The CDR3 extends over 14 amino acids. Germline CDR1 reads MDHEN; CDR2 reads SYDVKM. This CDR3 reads CASSSGLAANEQYF. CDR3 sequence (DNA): TGTGCCAGCAGTTCCGGACTAGCGGCAAACGAGCAGTACTTC. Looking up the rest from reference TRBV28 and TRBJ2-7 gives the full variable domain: DVKVTQSSRYLVKRTGEKVFLECVQDMDHENMFWYRQDPGLGLRLIYFSYDVKMKEKGDIPEGYSVSREKKERFSLILESASTNQTSMYLCASSSGLAANEQYFGPGTRLTVT.